Listed below are T cell receptor beta chains from one sample, sequenced in a study of blood T cell repertoires in COVID-19. Repertoires were generated with immunoSEQ multiplex PCR, while TCRdb's copy carries only in-frame clones and drops some. Of 380,000 or so clones detected, around 89% appear once; the ten largest clones hold roughly 1.2%. The source material was peripheral blood. The origin of the receptors is a man aged 35 to 55 with acute or convalescent COVID-19. Both conserved end residues are part of each CDR3. The D gene is left open where the match is weak. Some rows have no size entry. The others give once, few or many, or a class for an expanded clone.

abundance,j_gene,len,d_gene,v_gene,CDR3aa,CDR3nt
.,TRBJ1-1,12,.,TRBV3-1/TRBV3-2,CASSIQGTEAFF,TGTGCCAGCAGTATACAGGGAACTGAAGCTTTCTTT
.,TRBJ2-3,16,.,TRBV7-2,CASSLASLARTDTQYF,TGTGCCAGCAGCTTAGCTTCCCTAGCGCGCACAGATACGCAGTATTTT
.,TRBJ1-5,15,TRBD1,TRBV5-8,CASSEDRGRSQPQHF,TGTGCCAGCAGTGAGGACAGGGGAAGGAGTCAGCCCCAGCATTTT
.,TRBJ1-2,18,TRBD1,TRBV7-9,CASSPLSIIRGQGAGYTF,TGTGCCAGCAGCCCCCTAAGTATAATCCGGGGACAGGGAGCTGGCTACACCTTC
.,TRBJ2-7,15,TRBD2,TRBV2,CASSLLAGMSYEQYF,TGTGCCAGCAGTCTTCTAGCGGGGATGTCCTACGAGCAGTACTTC
.,TRBJ2-7,16,TRBD1,TRBV27,CASSPLTGAGTYEQYF,TGTGCCAGCAGTCCCCTGACAGGGGCGGGAACCTACGAGCAGTACTTC
.,TRBJ2-7,14,TRBD1,TRBV18,CASSPGQGSYEQYF,TGTGCCAGCTCACCTGGACAGGGGAGCTACGAGCAGTACTTC
.,TRBJ1-3,15,.,TRBV28,CASSLIQDSGNTIYF,TGTGCCAGCAGTTTAATCCAGGACTCTGGAAACACCATATATTTT
.,TRBJ2-5,15,TRBD2,TRBV27,CASRSLAGGAETQYF,TGTGCCAGCAGATCGCTAGCGGGAGGGGCAGAGACCCAGTACTTC
.,TRBJ2-5,14,.,TRBV18,CASRPQGLGETQYF,TGTGCCAGCCGACCCCAGGGGTTGGGAGAGACCCAGTACTTC
.,TRBJ1-1,16,TRBD1,TRBV19,CASSTSGDRENTEAFF,TGTGCCAGTAGTACCTCCGGGGACAGGGAGAACACTGAAGCTTTCTTT
.,TRBJ2-2,16,.,TRBV5-1,CASSLSADTSTGELFF,TGCGCCAGCAGCTTGTCGGCTGATACTAGTACCGGGGAGCTGTTTTTT
.,TRBJ1-2,14,TRBD1,TRBV10-3,CAISMTGLYYGYTF,TGTGCCATCAGCATGACAGGGCTCTACTATGGCTACACCTTC
.,TRBJ2-1,18,.,TRBV19,CASSHTDPAPGAYNEQFF,TGTGCCAGTAGTCATACGGACCCGGCCCCAGGGGCGTACAATGAGCAGTTCTTC
.,TRBJ2-3,13,.,TRBV28,CASSLQTSDTQYF,TGTGCCAGCAGTTTACAGACTAGTGATACGCAGTATTTT
.,TRBJ2-7,13,TRBD2,TRBV29-1,CSVEGASGYEQYF,TGCAGCGTTGAGGGAGCTAGCGGCTACGAGCAGTACTTC
.,TRBJ2-5,15,.,TRBV28,CASSLVARGGETQYF,TGTGCCAGCAGTTTAGTTGCCAGGGGAGGGGAGACCCAGTACTTC
.,TRBJ2-5,15,.,TRBV30,CAWSVLSGHEGAQYF,TGTGCCTGGAGTGTACTCTCGGGACATGAAGGAGCCCAGTACTTC
.,TRBJ1-5,15,.,TRBV30,CAWSVRGTGNQPQHF,TGTGCCTGGAGTGTACGGGGTACTGGCAATCAGCCCCAGCATTTT
.,TRBJ2-1,15,.,TRBV7-9,CASSLGSGGDNEQFF,TGTGCCAGCAGCTTAGGAAGCGGAGGGGACAATGAGCAGTTCTTC
few,TRBJ1-2,12,.,TRBV5-6,CASSSDSYGYTF,TGTGCCAGCAGCTCGGACAGTTATGGCTACACCTTC
.,TRBJ2-7,15,TRBD2,TRBV7-3,CASSLTGGRGDEQYF,TGTGCCAGCAGCTTAACCGGCGGGAGAGGGGACGAGCAGTACTTC
.,TRBJ2-7,14,.,TRBV27,CASSFAGLRSQQYF,TGTGCCAGCAGTTTTGCGGGATTAAGGTCCCAGCAGTACTTC
.,TRBJ1-2,15,.,TRBV18,CASSPQAYGNYGYTF,TGTGCCAGCTCACCACAAGCGTACGGGAACTATGGCTACACCTTC
few,TRBJ1-6,14,.,TRBV5-6,CASSLDPGLSPLHF,TGTGCCAGCAGCTTGGATCCTGGGCTTTCACCCCTCCACTTT
.,TRBJ2-7,14,.,TRBV7-2,CASSPDRERPEQYF,TGTGCCAGCAGCCCGGACAGAGAAAGACCCGAGCAGTACTTC
.,TRBJ2-2,15,.,TRBV18,CASSPQTANTGELFF,TGTGCCAGCTCACCACAGACAGCGAACACCGGGGAGCTGTTTTTT
once,TRBJ1-2,12,.,TRBV28,CASSSGNYGYTF,TGTGCCAGCAGTTCAGGGAACTATGGCTACACCTTC
few,TRBJ1-4,14,.,TRBV4-1,CASSQVSSDEKLFF,TGCGCCAGCAGCCAAGTGTCCAGCGATGAAAAACTGTTTTTT
.,TRBJ1-4,18,.,TRBV28,CASSLVPGRGGPDEKLFF,TGTGCCAGCAGTTTAGTGCCGGGACGGGGAGGGCCTGATGAAAAACTGTTTTTT
.,TRBJ2-7,12,.,TRBV6-6,CAISLGSYEQYF,TGTGCCATCTCCCTAGGCTCCTACGAGCAGTACTTC
.,TRBJ2-2,17,TRBD2,TRBV11-2,CASSMKPGLAFSGELFF,TGTGCCAGCAGCATGAAACCGGGACTAGCTTTTTCCGGGGAGCTGTTTTTT
.,TRBJ2-2,14,.,TRBV6-1,CASSEGRATGELFF,TGTGCCAGCAGTGAAGGGAGGGCCACCGGGGAGCTGTTTTTT
.,TRBJ1-5,16,TRBD1,TRBV18,CASSAGTGALNQPQHF,TGTGCCAGCTCAGCCGGGACAGGGGCCCTCAATCAGCCCCAGCATTTT
.,TRBJ1-2,11,.,TRBV6-5,CASTGLYGYTF,TGTGCCAGCACAGGTCTCTATGGCTACACCTTC
.,TRBJ2-7,12,TRBD2,TRBV28,CASRGLDYEQYF,TGTGCCAGCCGGGGACTAGACTACGAGCAGTACTTC
.,TRBJ1-2,13,.,TRBV6-5,CASSLRGLDGYTF,TGTGCCAGCAGTTTGCGGGGCCTGGATGGCTACACCTTC
.,TRBJ2-3,16,.,TRBV11-2,CASSSQGGLSTDTQYF,TGTGCCAGCAGCTCACAGGGGGGGCTTAGCACAGATACGCAGTATTTT
.,TRBJ2-7,15,.,TRBV14,CASSLRQSNSYEQYF,TGTGCCAGCAGCCTTAGACAGTCTAACTCCTACGAGCAGTACTTC
.,TRBJ2-7,13,TRBD1,TRBV2,CASRDDRGYEQYF,TGTGCCAGCAGAGACGACAGGGGCTACGAGCAGTACTTC
.,TRBJ1-5,13,TRBD1,TRBV6-5,CASSWDRTQPQHF,TGTGCCAGCAGCTGGGACAGAACTCAGCCCCAGCATTTT
.,TRBJ2-7,13,.,TRBV6-5,CASSRVEVGEQYF,TGTGCCAGCAGTCGGGTAGAGGTGGGCGAGCAGTACTTC
.,TRBJ1-6,17,.,TRBV21-1,CASSKGPRQPNNSPLHF,TGTGCCAGCAGCAAAGGCCCAAGACAGCCGAATAATTCACCCCTCCACTTT
.,TRBJ2-7,12,TRBD1,TRBV30,CAFDRDTYEQYF,TGTGCCTTCGACAGGGACACCTACGAGCAGTACTTC
.,TRBJ2-3,11,.,TRBV20-1,CSARVTDTQYF,TGCAGTGCTCGGGTGACAGATACGCAGTATTTT
few,TRBJ1-3,17,.,TRBV7-2,CASSLYGTGSYGNTIYF,TGTGCCAGCAGCTTATACGGAACAGGGTCTTACGGAAACACCATATATTTT
.,TRBJ2-7,13,.,TRBV2,CASRRTASGEQYF,TGTGCCAGCAGGCGGACAGCCTCTGGCGAGCAGTACTTC
.,TRBJ1-2,14,.,TRBV30,CAWTELGLPAGYTF,TGTGCCTGGACCGAACTCGGACTCCCCGCTGGCTACACCTTC
.,TRBJ1-5,14,TRBD1,TRBV27,CASSAQGRDQPQHF,TGTGCCAGCAGTGCACAGGGGCGAGATCAGCCCCAGCATTTT
.,TRBJ2-5,18,TRBD1,TRBV5-1,CASSPLGIRTGGPETQYF,TGCGCCAGCAGCCCTCTGGGCATTAGGACAGGGGGCCCGGAGACCCAGTACTTC
.,TRBJ1-2,15,.,TRBV7-3,CASSPRSASLEGYTF,TGTGCCAGCAGCCCCCGATCAGCGTCACTGGAGGGCTACACCTTC
.,TRBJ2-3,15,TRBD1,TRBV15,CATSRSTGQGDTQYF,TGTGCCACCAGCAGATCGACAGGGCAGGGAGATACGCAGTATTTT
.,TRBJ1-5,14,TRBD1,TRBV28,CASSPDRGNQPQHF,TGTGCCAGCAGTCCCGACAGGGGCAATCAGCCCCAGCATTTT